The 11 T cell receptor beta chains listed next were all sequenced from one sample in a study of cytomegalovirus exposure and HLA in healthy donors. Primers for the PCR totalled 60 Vbeta and 13 Jbeta. Generated by immunoSEQ multiplex PCR, the TCRdb table keeps only in-frame clones and is missing some. The profile shows about 150,000 clones, less than 80% of them singletons. Sequencing was performed on PBMCs. These receptors all stem from a middle-aged man in good health and CMV-seropositive.

The chain couples TRBV27 to TRBJ2-7; possible D gene TRBD1, 6 bases. Germline-derived CDR1 and CDR2 are MNHEY and SMNVEV (reference sequence). The V end lost 5 bases, the J end lost 0 bases, and 20 bases lay between the germline ends. This CDR3 comprises 17 residues. CDR3 nucleotide sequence: TGTGCCAGCAGTCCACTTTACCGTCAAGGGGGCTCCTACGAGCAGTACTTC. This translates into CASSPLYRQGGSYEQYF.

This chain links TRBV5-1 with TRBJ2-2, with TRBD1 matching 9 bases. Germline V CDR1 and CDR2: SGHRS, YFSETQ. The CDR3 totals 17 residues. V shed 0 bases and J 3 bases; nucleotides not matched to a gene: 6. Here the CDR3 reads CASSLGTGAGYTGELFF. The DNA for the CDR3 is TGCGCCAGCAGCTTGGGGACAGGGGCCGGGTACACCGGGGAGCTGTTTTTT.

The chain has TRBV29-1 and TRBJ2-7, with D unresolved. This CDR3 has 12 residues. Trimming stripped 4 bases from V and 2 bases from J, with 9 bases between. The germline CDR1 and CDR2 sequences are SQVTM and ANQGSEA. CDR3 sequence reads: CSVGESAYEQYF. The CDR3 DNA reads TGCAGCGTTGGAGAGTCCGCCTACGAGCAGTACTTC.

The chain joins TRBV6-5 to TRBJ2-7; TRBD2 agrees at 10 bases. J lost 4 bases, V lost 6 bases, and 6 bases had no gene match. This CDR3 has 14 residues. CDR1 and CDR2 (germline): MNHEY, SVGAGI. CDR3 in DNA: TGTGCCAGCAGCGCTAGCGGGAGTCTGTACGAGCAGTACTTC. Its translation is CASSASGSLYEQYF.

A few counts support this clone. This sequence joins TRBV5-5 and TRBJ2-7; TRBD2 aligns across 9 bases. V was clipped by 0 bases and J by 5 bases; unmatched bases: 9. The CDR3 length is 16 residues. Germline-derived CDR1 and CDR2 are SGHKS and YYEKEE (reference sequence). The CDR3, as DNA: TGTGCCAGCAGCTTGGCGGGTAGCGGGAGTGCCCACGAGCAGTACTTC. Encoded protein: CASSLAGSGSAHEQYF.

The rearrangement links TRBV30 to TRBJ2-3, with D possibly TRBD2 on 8 matching bases. Per the germline V gene, CDR1 is GTSNPN and CDR2 is SVGIG (reference sequence). Trimming removed 1 base from V and 4 bases from J, with 21 bases in between. This CDR3 spans 17 amino acids. The CDR3 sequence: CAWSARRTSRGADTQYF. The CDR3 region has the DNA TGTGCCTGGAGTGCCCGACGGACTAGCAGGGGGGCAGATACGCAGTATTTT.

This CDR3 is CASSKGQSTGELFF. The CDR3 nucleotides are TGTGCCAGCAGCAAGGGACAGAGCACCGGGGAGCTGTTTTTT. The V call is TRBV28, the J call TRBJ2-2, with 7 bases lining up with TRBD1. The CDR3 has 14 amino acids. Losses at the gene ends were 6 bases for V and 4 bases for J; bases not matched to a gene: 5. Germline CDR1 MDHEN, CDR2 SYDVKM.

Here the CDR3 DNA reads TGTGCCAGCAGTGTGGGACTAGCGGGAGGTAACACCGGGGAGCTGTTTTTT. Translating gives CASSVGLAGGNTGELFF. The gene calls are TRBV6-1 and TRBJ2-2, with 15 nucleotides matching TRBD2. The junction had 2 bases not matched to a gene; V was cut back by 4 bases and J by 2 bases. The CDR3 covers 17 residues. Germline CDR1 MNHNS, CDR2 SASEGT.

The chain joins TRBV15 to TRBJ1-1; D not certain. CDR1 and CDR2 from the germline V gene are LNHNV and YYDKDF (reference sequence). CDR3 length: 13 amino acids. Trimming left V 9 bases short and J 1 base short, with 12 bases between. The CDR3 here is CATQAQSNTEAFF. The DNA for the CDR3 is TGTGCCACTCAGGCACAGTCGAACACTGAAGCTTTCTTT.

About this clone: Distinct nucleotide sequences in the sample also encode this CDR3. This chain links TRBV9 with TRBJ2-7, with D hard to call. Germline CDR1 and CDR2: SGDLS and YYNGEE. V lost 0 bases, J lost 0 bases, and 7 bases lay in between. The CDR3 loop spans 14 amino acids. CDR3: CASSVGGSSYEQYF. The CDR3 DNA reads as TGTGCCAGCAGCGTAGGAGGCAGCTCCTACGAGCAGTACTTC.

The rearrangement links TRBV5-4 to TRBJ1-1, with TRBD1 identical over 9 bases. The germline V gene has CDR1 SGHNT and CDR2 YYREEE (reference sequence). This CDR3 contains 16 residues. Trimming took 4 bases from V and 1 from J; bases not matched to a gene: 8. This chain's CDR3 is CASSPGTGIWNTEAFF. The CDR3 nucleotides read TGTGCCAGCAGCCCTGGGACAGGGATTTGGAACACTGAAGCTTTCTTT.